Sequencing of this T cell receptor beta chain was carried out in a study of OX40 agonist ivuxolimab in advanced cancers. V lost 1 base and J lost 4; bases outside the gene matches: 6. CDR3 size: 15 residues. Germline CDR1 is SGHVS and CDR2 is FNYEAQ. Method: immunoSEQ multiplex PCR; TCRdb's copy keeps in-frame clones and lacks some. Here the sample spans approximately 58,000 clones, 80% to 90% being singletons. This specimen was CD4+ or CD8+ T cells sorted from blood, taken in a trial of the OX40 agonist ivuxolimab. This chain joins TRBV7-6 and TRBJ2-5; 7 nucleotides match TRBD2. This sequence originates from an adult with an advanced solid tumor such as melanoma, head and neck, liver or kidney cancer. The CDR3 loop reads CASSLGVIAGETQYF. CDR3 sequence (DNA): TGTGCCAGCAGCTTAGGTGTAATAGCGGGAGAGACCCAGTACTTC.